The 28 T cell receptor beta chains reported below all come from one sample, sequenced in a study of shared clonotypes between healthy human individuals. TCRdb's table, derived via immunoSEQ multiplex PCR, lists solely in-frame clones and lacks some. The top ten hold more than 0.1% of the sample, which has 2 million to 2.5 million clones, 90% to 96% seen once. Sequencing was carried out using naive CD4+ T cells sorted from blood. The sample's subset: CD45RA+ positively selected. These receptors originate from a man younger than 35 in good health.

For this clone: The identical CDR3 is also encoded by other nucleotide sequences in the sample. The gene calls are TRBV5-1 and TRBJ1-1, with D perhaps matching TRBD1 (6 bases). The CDR3 extends over 15 amino acids. V lost 0 bases to trimming and J lost 1 base, with 10 bases between them. Germline values: CDR1 SGHRS, CDR2 YFSETQ. CDR3 amino acids: CASSLEGGANTEAFF. Here the CDR3 DNA reads TGCGCCAGCAGCTTGGAAGGGGGAGCGAACACTGAAGCTTTCTTT.

Notes on this clone: Distinct nucleotide sequences in the sample also encode this CDR3. The chain joins TRBV6-5 to TRBJ2-7; 9 bases agree with TRBD1. Germline CDR1 reads MNHEY; CDR2 reads SVGAGI. CDR3 length: 15 residues. Germline trimming cut 6 bases from V and 4 bases from J; bases unmatched to any gene: 10. The CDR3 here is CASSGAGTGLYEQYF. The CDR3 DNA reads as TGTGCCAGCAGCGGAGCCGGGACAGGGCTATACGAGCAGTACTTC.

This chain uses TRBV5-1 with TRBJ2-5; unclear D gene. V shed 5 bases and J shed 5 bases, with 13 bases lying between them. The CDR3 contains 13 residues. Germline V gene data show CDR1 as SGHRS and CDR2 as YFSETQ. CDR3 coding DNA: TGCGCCAGCAGTTCCCTAACGTCGGAGACCCAGTACTTC. Translating it yields CASSSLTSETQYF.

The rearrangement links TRBV2 to TRBJ2-7; no reliable D call. The CDR3 length is 11 residues. The V end lost 6 bases, the J end lost 3 bases, and 6 bases lay between the germline ends. CDR1 and CDR2 from the germline V gene are SNHLY and FYNNEI. CDR3 protein: CASRINYEQYF. The CDR3 coding sequence is TGTGCCAGCAGGATCAACTACGAGCAGTACTTC.

The CDR3 is CASSAFEDPGWTQYF. The DNA for the CDR3 is TGTGCCAGCAGCGCGTTCGAGGACCCAGGATGGACCCAGTACTTC. The gene calls are TRBV7-9 and TRBJ2-5; D is uncertain. The germline V and J ends were trimmed by 5 bases and 7 bases, with 20 bases remaining between them. The germline V gene has CDR1 SEHNR and CDR2 FQNEAQ (reference sequence). This CDR3 spans 15 amino acids.

The chain couples TRBV9 to TRBJ2-7, with TRBD1 matching 9 bases. In germline, CDR1 is SGDLS, CDR2 YYNGEE. The V segment lost 3 bases and the J segment 3 bases; nucleotides outside the gene matches: 7. The CDR3 sequence is 15 residues long. CDR3 amino acids: CASSDRDRVLYEQYF. The DNA for the CDR3 is TGTGCCAGCAGCGACCGGGACAGGGTCCTCTACGAGCAGTACTTC.

CDR3 DNA: TGCGCCAGCAGCCAAGACCCGGGAGAGATTTATGGCTACACCTTC. It yields the protein CASSQDPGEIYGYTF. The chain links TRBV5-1 to TRBJ1-2; D gene uncertain. Germline-derived CDR1 and CDR2 are SGHRS and YFSETQ. CDR3 size: 15 residues. Trimming pared 4 bases from V and 5 bases from J, leaving 18 bases between. The entire variable domain, with the rest obtained from reference TRBV5-1 and TRBJ1-2, is as follows: KAGVTQTPRYLIKTRGQQVTLSCSPISGHRSVSWYQQTPGQGLQFLFEYFSETQRNKGNFPGRFSGRQFSNSRSEMNVSTLELGDSALYLCASSQDPGEIYGYTFGSGTRLTVV.

J is TRBJ1-6 and V is TRBV27; maybe TRBD1 (5 bases). Germline V gene data show CDR1 as MNHEY and CDR2 as SMNVEV (reference sequence). Trimming took off 4 bases at V and 1 base at J, with 8 bases between the two ends. This CDR3 comprises 15 residues. The CDR3 sequence is CASSSRESYNSPLHF. DNA for the CDR3: TGTGCCAGCAGTTCCAGGGAATCCTATAATTCACCCCTCCACTTT.

The rearrangement joins TRBV18 to TRBJ2-3; the D is unclear. Germline-derived CDR1 and CDR2 are KGHSH and LQKENI. The CDR3 loop spans 12 amino acids. Trimming left V 4 bases short and J 5 bases short, with 7 bases between. In nucleotides, the CDR3 is TGTGCCAGCTCACTCCGCAGAGATACGCAGTATTTT. It is translated as CASSLRRDTQYF.

The chain is built from TRBV15 and TRBJ1-1; D is perhaps TRBD1 (5 bases). CDR3 length: 15 residues. V lost 2 bases and J 6 bases, leaving 16 bases between the germline ends. Germline V gene lookup returns CDR1 LNHNV and CDR2 YYDKDF (reference sequence). In DNA form, the CDR3 reads TGTGCCACCAGCAGAAAAGGAGGGGATGGCGCTGAAGCTTTCTTT. This codes for CATSRKGGDGAEAFF.

This chain links TRBV9 with TRBJ2-4; TRBD2 aligns across 9 bases. CDR3 length: 15 residues. Germline V gene sequence: CDR1 SGDLS, CDR2 YYNGEE. After removal of 0 bases from V and 4 bases from J, the junction contained 2 bases not matched to a gene. In DNA form, the CDR3 reads TGTGCCAGCAGCGTAGGGCGGGAGGGAAAAAACATTCAGTACTTC. It is translated as CASSVGREGKNIQYF.

The J gene is TRBJ2-2, the V gene TRBV5-1; the match to TRBD2 covers 16 bases. V trimming: 4 bases; J trimming: 0 bases; junction bases outside the gene matches: 6. CDR1 SGHRS and CDR2 YFSETQ come from the germline V gene. The CDR3 has 19 residues. The DNA of the CDR3 is TGCGCCAGCAGCCCTGGGACTAGCGGGAGGGCCTCGAACACCGGGGAGCTGTTTTTT. Amino acids: CASSPGTSGRASNTGELFF.

A remark on this clone: Distinct nucleotide sequences in the sample also encode this CDR3. The V call is TRBV9, the J call TRBJ2-1, with no clear D. The CDR3 spans 15 residues. V was clipped by 0 bases and J by 0 bases, with 7 bases between them. Germline loops: CDR1 SGDLS, CDR2 YYNGEE. CDR3 coding DNA: TGTGCCAGCAGCGTAGACCCCAGCTCCTACAATGAGCAGTTCTTC. This encodes CASSVDPSSYNEQFF.

In this sample, this clone turned up once. This rearrangement joins TRBV7-2 to TRBJ2-7, with a possible D match to TRBD2 (6 bases). Germline-derived CDR1 and CDR2 are SGHTA and FQGNSA. V lost 1 base, J lost 6 bases, and 13 bases lay in between. This CDR3 comprises 14 residues. The CDR3 sequence is CASSLGGTAGEQYF. CDR3 in DNA: TGTGCCAGCAGCTTAGGCGGGACGGCTGGCGAGCAGTACTTC.

The chain has TRBV29-1 and TRBJ2-7; D gene uncertain. The CDR3 extends over 11 amino acids. The V gene's germline CDR1 is SQVTM and CDR2 ANQGSEA. V lost 2 bases and J 3 bases, leaving 5 bases between the germline ends. The DNA for the CDR3 is TGCAGCGTTGAAATTCACTACGAGCAGTACTTC. Protein: CSVEIHYEQYF.

This chain links TRBV6-6 with TRBJ2-4; 12 nucleotides agree with TRBD2. This CDR3 comprises 13 residues. Germline V CDR1 and CDR2: MNHNY, SVGAGI (reference sequence). Trimming cost V 6 bases and J 6 bases; bases outside gene matches: 0. CDR3 amino acids: CASRLAGGNIQYF. The CDR3, as DNA: TGTGCCAGCAGACTAGCGGGGGGAAACATTCAGTACTTC.

The V call is TRBV28, the J call TRBJ2-1; D unclear. This CDR3 is 11 amino acids long. V was shortened by 5 bases and J by 9 bases, with 8 bases between the two germline ends. Germline V gives CDR1 MDHEN, CDR2 SYDVKM. The CDR3 here is CASSPRREQFF. For the CDR3, the DNA is TGTGCCAGCAGTCCGCGCCGTGAGCAGTTCTTC.

The chain combines TRBV19 with TRBJ2-3; the D gene is possibly TRBD1 (8 bases). This CDR3 is built from 14 residues. Trimming took off 10 bases at V and 0 bases at J, with 14 bases between the two ends. In germline, CDR1 is LNHDA, CDR2 SQIVND (reference sequence). CDR3 sequence: CATPQGGSTDTQYF. The CDR3 DNA reads as TGTGCCACCCCACAGGGGGGGAGCACAGATACGCAGTATTTT.

In this sample, this clone turned up a few times. Additional DNA sequences in this sample encode the identical CDR3. The chain employs TRBV11-2 and TRBJ2-7; unclear D gene. V lost 5 bases to trimming and J lost 1 base, with 3 bases between them. Germline V gene lookup returns CDR1 SGHAT and CDR2 FQNNGV. The CDR3 is made up of 11 amino acids. The CDR3 DNA reads TGTGCCAGCAGCCAATCCTACGAGCAGTACTTC. Protein sequence: CASSQSYEQYF.

Worth noting for this clone: This sample also contains other DNA sequences that code for the same CDR3. The genes are TRBV5-1 and TRBJ2-7, with D uncertain. The germline gives CDR1 SGHRS, CDR2 YFSETQ. V lost 0 bases and J lost 4, with 8 bases in between. This CDR3 spans 13 amino acids. CDR3 amino acids: CASSLETGYEQYF. The DNA for the CDR3 is TGCGCCAGCAGCTTGGAGACGGGTTACGAGCAGTACTTC.

The J gene is TRBJ1-5, the V gene TRBV5-8; a possible D gene is TRBD1 (5 bases). Trimming removed 1 base from V and 5 bases from J, with 13 bases in between. The CDR3 is 15 residues long. Germline assignment: CDR1 SGHTS and CDR2 YDEGEE. The CDR3 coding sequence is TGTGCCAGCAGCTTGACAGGTGGTCGGGATCAGCCCCAGCATTTT. It translates to CASSLTGGRDQPQHF.

V is TRBV30 and J is TRBJ1-6; 9 bases are shared with TRBD1. The CDR3 covers 13 residues. J lost 10 bases, V lost 1 base, and 2 bases had no gene match. Per the germline V gene, CDR1 is GTSNPN and CDR2 is SVGIG (reference sequence). CDR3 DNA: TGTGCCTGGAGTGGGGACAGGGTCTCACCCCTCCACTTT. It encodes CAWSGDRVSPLHF.

For this clone: The sample contains more than one DNA sequence encoding this CDR3. The chain uses TRBV29-1 and TRBJ2-3; D ambiguous. V was cut by 2 bases and J by 5 bases, with 5 bases left in between. From germline, CDR1 is SQVTM and CDR2 ANQGSEA. The CDR3 has 11 amino acids. The CDR3 nucleotides are TGCAGCGTTGAACCTAAAGATACGCAGTATTTT. It is translated as CSVEPKDTQYF.

V and J are TRBV7-9 and TRBJ2-7, with 8 bases that match TRBD1. Per germline, CDR1 SEHNR and CDR2 FQNEAQ (reference sequence). This CDR3 spans 14 amino acids. V shed 5 bases, J shed 2 bases, and the junction held 5 bases outside the gene matches. The CDR3 sequence is CASSRGQEAYEQYF. In DNA form, the CDR3 reads TGTGCCAGCAGCCGGGGACAGGAGGCCTACGAGCAGTACTTC.

V gene TRBV18 combines with J gene TRBJ1-2, with D unclear. Germline-derived CDR1 and CDR2 are KGHSH and LQKENI. V shed 6 bases and J shed 4 bases, with 15 bases lying between them. The CDR3 is made up of 14 amino acids. In nucleotides, the CDR3 is TGTGCCAGCTCCCAAAATGAGGGTAGCTATGGCTACACCTTC. The encoded protein is CASSQNEGSYGYTF.

This clone was picked up a small number of times. V gene TRBV7-2 combines with J gene TRBJ2-7; D gene unclear. The CDR3 loop spans 15 amino acids. Trimming stripped 5 bases from V and 6 bases from J, with 20 bases between. Germline-derived CDR1 and CDR2 are SGHTA and FQGNSA. Here the CDR3 reads CASSPARAGLREQYF. CDR3 DNA: TGTGCCAGCAGCCCAGCTAGGGCCGGGCTACGCGAGCAGTACTTC.

Details on this clone: Other DNA sequences from this sample encode an identical CDR3 as well. J is TRBJ2-3 and V is TRBV5-6; D gene unclear. The CDR3 is made up of 11 amino acids. V was shortened by 4 bases and J by 5 bases, with 5 bases between the two germline ends. The V gene's germline CDR1 is SGHDT and CDR2 YYEEEE. CDR3 sequence reads: CASSRLDTQYF. CDR3 bases: TGTGCCAGCAGCCGACTAGATACGCAGTATTTT.

A note on this clone: Other DNA sequences in the same sample also yield this CDR3. This chain connects TRBV9 to TRBJ2-3, with D unresolved. The CDR3 contains 13 residues. V dropped 2 bases and J dropped 1 base, with 5 bases sitting between them. The V gene's germline CDR1 is SGDLS and CDR2 YYNGEE. CDR3 in amino acids: CASSVEGTDTQYF. The CDR3 coding sequence is TGTGCCAGCAGCGTGGAAGGCACAGATACGCAGTATTTT.